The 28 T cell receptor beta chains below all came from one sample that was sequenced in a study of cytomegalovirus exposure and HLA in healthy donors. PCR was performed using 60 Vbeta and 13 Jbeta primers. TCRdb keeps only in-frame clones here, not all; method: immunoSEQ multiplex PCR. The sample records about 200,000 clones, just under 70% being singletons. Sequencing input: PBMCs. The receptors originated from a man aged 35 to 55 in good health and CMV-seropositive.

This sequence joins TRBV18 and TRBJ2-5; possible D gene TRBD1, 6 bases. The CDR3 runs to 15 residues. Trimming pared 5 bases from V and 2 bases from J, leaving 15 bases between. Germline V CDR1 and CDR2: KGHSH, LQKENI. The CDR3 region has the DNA TGTGCCAGCTCAGCCGCACAGGGTGGACAAGAGACCCAGTACTTC. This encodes CASSAAQGGQETQYF.

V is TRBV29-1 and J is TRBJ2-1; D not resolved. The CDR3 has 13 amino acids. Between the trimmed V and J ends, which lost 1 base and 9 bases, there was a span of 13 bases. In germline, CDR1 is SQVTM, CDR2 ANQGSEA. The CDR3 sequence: CSVEGPTRSEQFF. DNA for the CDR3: TGCAGCGTTGAAGGACCTACAAGGAGTGAGCAGTTCTTC.

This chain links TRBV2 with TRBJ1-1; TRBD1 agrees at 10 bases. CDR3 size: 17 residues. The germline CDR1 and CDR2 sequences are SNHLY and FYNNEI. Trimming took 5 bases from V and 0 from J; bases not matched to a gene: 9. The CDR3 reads CASSSGTGEVMNTEAFF. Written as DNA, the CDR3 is TGTGCCAGCAGTTCCGGGACAGGGGAGGTTATGAACACTGAAGCTTTCTTT.

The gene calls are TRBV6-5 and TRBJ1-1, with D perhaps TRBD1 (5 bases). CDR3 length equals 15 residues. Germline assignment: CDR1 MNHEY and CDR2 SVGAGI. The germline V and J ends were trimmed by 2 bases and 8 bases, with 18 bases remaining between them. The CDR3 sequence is CASSYGGEGNREAFF. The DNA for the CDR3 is TGTGCCAGCAGTTACGGTGGGGAGGGGAATAGGGAAGCTTTCTTT.

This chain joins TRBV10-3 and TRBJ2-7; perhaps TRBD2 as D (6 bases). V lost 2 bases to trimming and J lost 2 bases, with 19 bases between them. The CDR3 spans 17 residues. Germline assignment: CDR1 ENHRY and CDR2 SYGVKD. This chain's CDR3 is CAISEPLGGALTYEQYF. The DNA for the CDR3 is TGTGCCATCAGTGAGCCCCTCGGCGGGGCTCTCACCTACGAGCAGTACTTC.

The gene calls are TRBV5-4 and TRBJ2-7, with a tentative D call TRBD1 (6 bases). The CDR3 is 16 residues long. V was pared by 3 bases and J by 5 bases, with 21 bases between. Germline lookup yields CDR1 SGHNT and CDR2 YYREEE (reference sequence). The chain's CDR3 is CASSSKLQGFGHEQYF. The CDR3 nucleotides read TGTGCCAGCAGCTCGAAACTACAGGGATTTGGCCACGAGCAGTACTTC.

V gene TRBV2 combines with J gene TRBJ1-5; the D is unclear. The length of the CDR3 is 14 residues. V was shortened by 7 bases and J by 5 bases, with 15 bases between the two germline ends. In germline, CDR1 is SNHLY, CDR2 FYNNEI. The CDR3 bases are TGTGCCAGCAAATCAACAGAGACCTATCAGCCCCAGCATTTT. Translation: CASKSTETYQPQHF.

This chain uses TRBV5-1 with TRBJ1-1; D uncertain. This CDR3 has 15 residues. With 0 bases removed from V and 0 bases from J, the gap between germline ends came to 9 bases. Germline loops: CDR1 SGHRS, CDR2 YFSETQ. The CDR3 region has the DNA TGCGCCAGCAGCTTGGGTCGCAACTTGAACACTGAAGCTTTCTTT. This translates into CASSLGRNLNTEAFF.

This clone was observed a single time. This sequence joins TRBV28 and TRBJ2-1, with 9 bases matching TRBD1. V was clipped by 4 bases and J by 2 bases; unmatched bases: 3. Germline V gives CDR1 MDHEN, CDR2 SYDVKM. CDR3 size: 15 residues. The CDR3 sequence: CASSSTGGAYNEQFF. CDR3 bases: TGTGCCAGCAGTTCAACAGGGGGCGCCTACAATGAGCAGTTCTTC.

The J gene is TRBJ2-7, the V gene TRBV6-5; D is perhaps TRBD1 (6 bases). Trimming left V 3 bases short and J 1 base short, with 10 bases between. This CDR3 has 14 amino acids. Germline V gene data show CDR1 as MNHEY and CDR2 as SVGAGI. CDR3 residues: CASSYRDKSYEQYF. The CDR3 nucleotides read TGTGCCAGCAGTTATAGGGACAAGTCCTACGAGCAGTACTTC.

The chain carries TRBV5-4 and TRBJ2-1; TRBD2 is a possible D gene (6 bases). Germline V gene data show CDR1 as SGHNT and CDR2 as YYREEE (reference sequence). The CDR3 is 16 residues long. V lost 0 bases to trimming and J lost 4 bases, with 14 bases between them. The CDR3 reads CASSLAGRGYYNEQFF. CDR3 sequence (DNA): TGTGCCAGCAGCTTGGCCGGTCGGGGGTATTACAATGAGCAGTTCTTC.

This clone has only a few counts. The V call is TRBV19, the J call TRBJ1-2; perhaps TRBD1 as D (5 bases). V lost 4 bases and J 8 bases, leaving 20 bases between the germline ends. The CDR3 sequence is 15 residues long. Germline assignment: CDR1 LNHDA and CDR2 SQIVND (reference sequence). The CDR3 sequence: CASSSQPGLIPGYTF. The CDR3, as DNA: TGTGCCAGTAGTAGTCAACCGGGACTGATTCCGGGCTACACCTTC.

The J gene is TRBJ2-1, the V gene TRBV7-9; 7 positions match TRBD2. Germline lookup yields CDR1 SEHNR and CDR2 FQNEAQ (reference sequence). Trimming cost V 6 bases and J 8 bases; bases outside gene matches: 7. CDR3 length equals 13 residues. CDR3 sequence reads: CASSPPTSYEQFF. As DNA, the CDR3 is TGTGCCAGCAGTCCCCCGACTAGCTATGAGCAGTTCTTC. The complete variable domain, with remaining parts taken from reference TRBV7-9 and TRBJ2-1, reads DTGVSQNPRHKITKRGQNVTFRCDPISEHNRLYWYRQTLGQGPEFLTYFQNEAQLEKSRLLSDRFSAERPKGSFSTLEIQRTEQGDSAMYLCASSPPTSYEQFFGPGTRLTVL.

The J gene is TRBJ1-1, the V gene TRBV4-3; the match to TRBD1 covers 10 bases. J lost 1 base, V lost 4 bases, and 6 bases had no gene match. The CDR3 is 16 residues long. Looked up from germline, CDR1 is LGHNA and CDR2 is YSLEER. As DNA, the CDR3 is TGCGCCAGCAGCCCCGCCGGGACAGGGGCGAACACTGAAGCTTTCTTT. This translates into CASSPAGTGANTEAFF.

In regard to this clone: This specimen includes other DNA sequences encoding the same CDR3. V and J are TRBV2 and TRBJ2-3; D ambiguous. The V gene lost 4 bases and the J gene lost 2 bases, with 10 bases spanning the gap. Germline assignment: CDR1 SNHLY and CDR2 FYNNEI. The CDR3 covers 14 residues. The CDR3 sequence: CASSGGVSTDTQYF. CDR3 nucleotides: TGTGCCAGCAGTGGCGGAGTGTCCACAGATACGCAGTATTTT.

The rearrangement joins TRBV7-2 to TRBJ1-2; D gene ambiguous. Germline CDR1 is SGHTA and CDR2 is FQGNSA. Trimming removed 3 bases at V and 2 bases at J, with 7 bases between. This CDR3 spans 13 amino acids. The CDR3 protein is CASSFAGNYGYTF. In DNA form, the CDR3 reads TGTGCCAGCAGCTTCGCCGGGAACTATGGCTACACCTTC.

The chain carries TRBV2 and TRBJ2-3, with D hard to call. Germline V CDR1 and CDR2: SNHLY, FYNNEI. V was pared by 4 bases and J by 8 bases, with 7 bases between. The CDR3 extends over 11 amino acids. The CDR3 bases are TGTGCCAGCAGTGCGCAGCGTACGCAGTATTTT. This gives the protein CASSAQRTQYF.

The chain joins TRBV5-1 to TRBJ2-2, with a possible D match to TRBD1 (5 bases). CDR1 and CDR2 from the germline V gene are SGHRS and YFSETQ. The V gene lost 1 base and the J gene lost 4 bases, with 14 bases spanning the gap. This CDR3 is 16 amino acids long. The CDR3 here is CASSLSLDMTTGELFF. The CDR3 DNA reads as TGCGCCAGCAGCTTGTCTTTGGACATGACCACCGGGGAGCTGTTTTTT.

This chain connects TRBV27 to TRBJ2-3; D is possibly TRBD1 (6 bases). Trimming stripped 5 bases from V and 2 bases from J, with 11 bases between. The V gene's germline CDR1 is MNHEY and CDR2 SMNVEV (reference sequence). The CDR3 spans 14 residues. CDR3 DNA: TGTGCCAGCAGTGGGACAACTTTCACAGATACGCAGTATTTT. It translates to CASSGTTFTDTQYF.

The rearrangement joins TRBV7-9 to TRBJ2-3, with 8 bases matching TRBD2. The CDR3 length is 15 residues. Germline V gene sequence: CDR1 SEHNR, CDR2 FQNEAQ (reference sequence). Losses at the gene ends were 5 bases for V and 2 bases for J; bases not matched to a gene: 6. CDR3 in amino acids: CASSRLALVTDTQYF. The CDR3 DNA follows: TGTGCCAGCAGCCGACTAGCGTTGGTCACAGATACGCAGTATTTT.

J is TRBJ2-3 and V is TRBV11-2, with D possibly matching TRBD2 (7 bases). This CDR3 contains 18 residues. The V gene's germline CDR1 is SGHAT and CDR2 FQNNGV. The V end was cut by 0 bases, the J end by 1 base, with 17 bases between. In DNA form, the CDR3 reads TGTGCCAGCAGCTTAGATAGGTGGGGGGGGCAACGCACAGATACGCAGTATTTT. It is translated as CASSLDRWGGQRTDTQYF.

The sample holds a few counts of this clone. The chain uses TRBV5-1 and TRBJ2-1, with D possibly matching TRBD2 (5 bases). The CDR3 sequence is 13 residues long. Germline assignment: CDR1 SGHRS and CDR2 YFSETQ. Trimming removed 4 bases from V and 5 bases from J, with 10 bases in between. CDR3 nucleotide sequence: TGCGCCAGCAGCCCTTCCGGGGACAATGAGCAGTTCTTC. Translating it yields CASSPSGDNEQFF.

CDR3 in amino acids: CASSLGSGGETQYF. CDR3 coding DNA: TGTGCCAGCAGCTTAGGCTCCGGCGGAGAGACCCAGTACTTC. V is TRBV7-2 and J is TRBJ2-5, with unresolved D. This CDR3 has 14 amino acids. Germline V gene lookup returns CDR1 SGHTA and CDR2 FQGNSA. V shed 1 base and J shed 4 bases, with 10 bases lying between them.

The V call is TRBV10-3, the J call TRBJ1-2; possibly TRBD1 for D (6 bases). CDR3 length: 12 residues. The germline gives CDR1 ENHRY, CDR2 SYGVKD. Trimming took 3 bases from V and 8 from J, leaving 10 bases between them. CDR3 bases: TGTGCCATCAGTGATGTCGACAGGGGCTACACCTTC. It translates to CAISDVDRGYTF.

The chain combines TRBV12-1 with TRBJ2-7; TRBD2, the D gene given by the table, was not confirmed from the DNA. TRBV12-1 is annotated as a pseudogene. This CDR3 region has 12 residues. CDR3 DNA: TGTGCCAGCAGCTTTCTTAGCTCTGAGCAGTACTTC. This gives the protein CASSFLSSEQYF.

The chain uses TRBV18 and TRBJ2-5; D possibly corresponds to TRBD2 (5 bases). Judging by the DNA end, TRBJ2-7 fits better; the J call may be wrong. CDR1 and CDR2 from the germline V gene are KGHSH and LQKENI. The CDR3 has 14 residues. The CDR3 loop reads CASSPSGIHHEQYF. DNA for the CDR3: TGTGCCAGCTCACCGTCCGGGATCCACCACGAGCAGTACTTC.

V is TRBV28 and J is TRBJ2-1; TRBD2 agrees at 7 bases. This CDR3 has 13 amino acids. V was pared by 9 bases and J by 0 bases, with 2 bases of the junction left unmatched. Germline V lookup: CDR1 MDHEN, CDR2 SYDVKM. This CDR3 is CASWGGSYNEQFF. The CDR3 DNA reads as TGTGCCAGTTGGGGGGGCTCCTACAATGAGCAGTTCTTC. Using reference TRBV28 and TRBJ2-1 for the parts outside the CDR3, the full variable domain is DVKVTQSSRYLVKRTGEKVFLECVQDMDHENMFWYRQDPGLGLRLIYFSYDVKMKEKGDIPEGYSVSREKKERFSLILESASTNQTSMYLCASWGGSYNEQFFGPGTRLTVL.

In nucleotides, the CDR3 is TGCGCCAGCAGCTTGGAACAGGGGGCGGAAGATACGCAGTATTTT. It encodes CASSLEQGAEDTQYF. This chain connects TRBV5-1 to TRBJ2-3; 9 nucleotides agree with TRBD1. Trimming cost V 0 bases and J 5 bases; bases outside gene matches: 4. This CDR3 region has 15 residues. CDR1 SGHRS and CDR2 YFSETQ come from the germline V gene.